Many counts were recorded for the clone carrying this T cell receptor beta chain. No antigen is known for it. The sample comes from a study of identical twins. Study results and caveats: With beta out-of-frame sequences, excess sharing by twins was weaker. It was cross-sectional statistical analysis, not following the same donors, that the conclusions relied on. Model-predicted out-of-frame TCR alpha sharing fell below observed values in monozygotic twins.

TCRdb re-analysed the 5' RACE reads in MiXCR, keeping a single row per CDR3 protein. This sample has nearly 900,000 distinct CDR3 sequences; 9% to 15% occur once, and the top ten carry roughly 1.5%. A further study also used this sample, focusing on yellow fever vaccine responses in identical twins.

The sequenced material came from PBMCs. The receptor's source is a woman aged 18-29 years in good health.

In DNA, the CDR3 is TGCGCCAGCAGCCTGGGTCGCAGGAGCTCCTACAATGAGCAGTTCTTC. It specifies CASSLGRRSSYNEQFF. The genes are TRBV4-1 and TRBJ2-1; D is unclear. Trimming stripped 4 bases from V and 0 bases from J, with 13 bases between. Germline V CDR1 and CDR2: MGHRA, YSYEKL. The CDR3 extends over 16 amino acids.